These 30 T cell receptor beta chains came from one sample sequenced in a study of CD8+ T cells in alopecia areata (dated by TCRdb to the late 2010s). The library was made by the immunoSEQ multiplex PCR assay. RNA was extracted from all samples and reverse transcribed into cDNA, which served as template for TCR sequencing. In TCRdb, the immuneACCESS table is reduced to in-frame sequences with V and J assigned. These tables do not hold every clone; where another copy was compared, an unresolved V gene accounts for under half, and the others remain unexplained. The sample contains about 200,000 clones, more than 45% of them found a single time. In total, the top ten clones hold roughly 5.8% of the sample. The sample's time point label, in plain terms: 24 weeks on oral tofacitinib. The sample's treatment or condition label, decoded: oral pan-JAK inhibitor, 5-10 mg twice daily. The source material was CD4+ T cells sorted from blood, sampled at week 24, from a patient treated with tofacitinib. The origin of the receptors is a human donor with alopecia areata.

The rearrangement uses TRBV29-1 and TRBJ2-1, with D tentatively TRBD2 (5 bases). V was clipped by 7 bases and J by 3 bases, with 16 bases between them. The CDR3 sequence is 14 residues long. The germline V gene encodes CDR1 SQVTM and CDR2 ANQGSEA. CDR3 sequence: CSGSTGTYYNEQFF. In nucleotides, the CDR3 is TGCAGCGGGAGCACGGGAACTTACTACAATGAGCAGTTCTTC.

The V gene is TRBV29-1, the J gene TRBJ1-4; D gene uncertain. Germline CDR1 reads SQVTM; CDR2 reads ANQGSEA. CDR3 length equals 14 residues. V was cut by 6 bases and J by 8 bases, with 19 bases left in between. The CDR3 sequence: CSVQPRGLGEKLFF. CDR3 in DNA: TGCAGCGTCCAACCCCGTGGACTGGGGGAAAAACTGTTTTTT.

The chain links TRBV29-1 to TRBJ1-2; tentatively, D is TRBD1 (5 bases). Germline V gene lookup returns CDR1 SQVTM and CDR2 ANQGSEA. This CDR3 is built from 11 residues. Deletions cut 6 bases from V and 4 bases from J, with 9 bases between. The CDR3 protein is CSVWGTYGYTF. CDR3 bases: TGCAGCGTCTGGGGGACCTATGGCTACACCTTC.

V usage is TRBV29-1 and J usage is TRBJ1-1, with 9 nucleotides matching TRBD1. CDR1 and CDR2 (germline): SQVTM, ANQGSEA. The J segment lost 6 bases and the V segment lost 3 bases, leaving 14 bases of the junction unmatched. The CDR3 consists of 16 residues. CDR3 region: CSVDKGDRGFTAEAFF. CDR3 bases: TGCAGCGTTGATAAAGGAGACAGGGGGTTTACGGCTGAAGCTTTCTTT.

The gene calls are TRBV6-6 and TRBJ2-6; TRBD1 aligns across 10 bases. With 6 bases clipped from V and 4 bases from J, the junction kept 6 bases outside the gene matches. Germline-derived CDR1 and CDR2 are MNHNY and SVGAGI (reference sequence). The CDR3 is 16 residues long. CDR3 sequence: CASSSGTGVGANVLTF. The CDR3 region has the DNA TGTGCCAGCAGCTCCGGGACAGGGGTCGGGGCCAACGTCCTGACTTTC.

CDR3 sequence (DNA): TGTGCCAGCAGCTCCACGGGACAGCTTAACACTGAAGCTTTCTTT. It specifies CASSSTGQLNTEAFF. The rearrangement joins TRBV7-3 to TRBJ1-1; 7 bases match TRBD1. This CDR3 is 15 amino acids long. Germline CDR1 reads SGHTA; CDR2 reads FQGTGA. With V trimmed by 4 bases and J by 2 bases, 7 bases remained unmatched.

The V gene is TRBV6-5, the J gene TRBJ2-7; TRBD2 aligns across 11 bases. J lost 2 bases, V lost 5 bases, and 5 bases had no gene match. This CDR3 contains 15 residues. Looked up from germline, CDR1 is MNHEY and CDR2 is SVGAGI. CDR3 DNA sequence: TGTGCCAGCAGTAGACCGGGACTAGCGGCCTACGAGCAGTACTTC. This encodes CASSRPGLAAYEQYF.

The J gene is TRBJ1-5, the V gene TRBV7-6; the D is unclear. The CDR3 spans 12 residues. In germline, CDR1 is SGHVS, CDR2 FNYEAQ. V was pared by 5 bases and J by 5 bases, with 7 bases between. CDR3 coding DNA: TGTGCCAGCAGCGCTATTGATCAGCCCCAGCATTTT. It encodes CASSAIDQPQHF.

The gene calls are TRBV7-2 and TRBJ2-3, with D possibly TRBD2 on 6 matching bases. CDR1 and CDR2 from the germline V gene are SGHTA and FQGNSA. This CDR3 contains 12 residues. V lost 7 bases, J lost 8 bases, and 13 bases lay in between. The CDR3 DNA follows: TGTGCCAGCACCCTGGAGGGCTTTACGCAGTATTTT. Amino acid sequence: CASTLEGFTQYF.

The chain is built from TRBV5-1 and TRBJ2-6; D is tentatively TRBD1 or TRBD2 (5 bases each). V was pared by 4 bases and J by 0 bases, with 11 bases between. This CDR3 spans 16 amino acids. The germline V gene has CDR1 SGHRS and CDR2 YFSETQ. The CDR3, as DNA: TGCGCCAGCAGCGGGACGGTAAGCTCTGGGGCCAACGTCCTGACTTTC. Translated, it gives CASSGTVSSGANVLTF.

This sequence joins TRBV4-1 and TRBJ2-3, with TRBD2 matching 10 bases. The CDR3 loop spans 17 amino acids. The germline V gene encodes CDR1 MGHRA and CDR2 YSYEKL. Unmatched junction bases numbered 8, after V lost 0 bases and J lost 5 bases. CDR3 nucleotide sequence: TGCGCCAGCAGCCAAGATTACGAGCGGGGGGGCCAAGATACGCAGTATTTT. Its translation: CASSQDYERGGQDTQYF.

V usage is TRBV27 and J usage is TRBJ1-1; possible D gene TRBD1, 5 bases. The length of the CDR3 is 14 residues. Per germline, CDR1 MNHEY and CDR2 SMNVEV (reference sequence). Trimming stripped 6 bases from V and 3 bases from J, with 14 bases between. CDR3 sequence (DNA): TGTGCCAGCAGGGCTCGGGGCTGGGACACTGAAGCTTTCTTT. Its protein product is CASRARGWDTEAFF.

CDR3 bases: TGTGCCAGCAGCGTGCTCGGCACTGAAGCTTTCTTT. Translating gives CASSVLGTEAFF. The chain combines TRBV5-6 with TRBJ1-1; unclear D gene. The germline V and J ends were trimmed by 4 bases and 4 bases, with 8 bases remaining between them. Germline V CDR1 and CDR2: SGHDT, YYEEEE. The CDR3 is 12 amino acids.

This chain uses TRBV30 with TRBJ2-4; D unresolved. This CDR3 contains 12 residues. V shed 5 bases and J shed 9 bases, with 14 bases lying between them. Germline CDR1 and CDR2: GTSNPN and SVGIG (reference sequence). CDR3 sequence (DNA): TGTGCCTGGGCCTCCGACAACGGCATTCAGTACTTC. It codes for CAWASDNGIQYF.

This clone was counted between two and nine times. The gene calls are TRBV7-2 and TRBJ2-2; the D gene is possibly TRBD2 (5 bases). With 2 bases removed from V and 6 bases from J, the gap between germline ends came to 13 bases. CDR1 and CDR2 (germline): SGHTA, FQGNSA. The CDR3 has 15 amino acids. The CDR3: CASSLRGLESGELFF. The CDR3 DNA is TGTGCCAGCAGCTTACGGGGTTTAGAGTCCGGGGAGCTGTTTTTT.

The chain carries TRBV4-3 and TRBJ2-1; the D is unclear. V dropped 5 bases and J dropped 8 bases, with 25 bases sitting between them. The CDR3 runs to 17 residues. Germline CDR1 is LGHNA and CDR2 is YSLEER. The CDR3: CASSTTLWSNRWDEQFF. CDR3 bases: TGCGCCAGCAGCACAACACTATGGTCAAATAGGTGGGATGAGCAGTTCTTC.

V and J are TRBV2 and TRBJ2-2; D unresolved. The CDR3 has 15 amino acids. The germline gives CDR1 SNHLY, CDR2 FYNNEI. V lost 1 base and J lost 1, with 7 bases in between. The CDR3 sequence: CASSEEWGNTGELFF. CDR3 in DNA: TGTGCCAGCAGTGAAGAGTGGGGGAACACCGGGGAGCTGTTTTTT.

This clone was picked up one time. The CDR3 DNA follows: TGCAGCGTTGAGTCTAGCGGGAGATACAATGAGCAGTTCTTC. Amino acids: CSVESSGRYNEQFF. The rearrangement joins TRBV29-1 to TRBJ2-1, with 10 nucleotides matching TRBD2. Trimming cost V 3 bases and J 4 bases; bases outside gene matches: 3. Germline CDR1 reads SQVTM; CDR2 reads ANQGSEA. The CDR3 loop spans 14 amino acids.

The chain carries TRBV2 and TRBJ2-3; D is unresolved. CDR3 length equals 14 residues. Trimming left V 6 bases short and J 1 base short, with 11 bases between. Germline V lookup: CDR1 SNHLY, CDR2 FYNNEI. CDR3 residues: CASSSLVGTDTQYF. CDR3 DNA: TGTGCCAGCAGCAGTTTAGTGGGCACAGATACGCAGTATTTT.

The chain uses TRBV11-3 and TRBJ2-7; maybe TRBD1 (5 bases). V was clipped by 5 bases and J by 7 bases, with 18 bases between them. CDR1 is SGHNT and CDR2 is YENEEA in the germline V gene. The CDR3 has 14 residues. CDR3 in DNA: TGTGCCAGCAGCCCCAGGGTTGCACCCCCTGAGCAGTACTTC. Translated, it gives CASSPRVAPPEQYF.

The CDR3 bases are TGTGCCACCAGCAGAACGACTAGCGGGAGATCCGGGGAGCTGTTTTTT. Translation: CATSRTTSGRSGELFF. The genes are TRBV15 and TRBJ2-2; 12 bases agree with TRBD2. The J segment lost 6 bases and the V segment lost 2 bases, leaving 4 bases of the junction unmatched. The CDR3 loop spans 16 amino acids. Germline lookup yields CDR1 LNHNV and CDR2 YYDKDF (reference sequence).

This chain links TRBV19 with TRBJ1-1; perhaps TRBD1 as D (6 bases). The CDR3 runs 13 residues. Germline assignment: CDR1 LNHDA and CDR2 SQIVND (reference sequence). V lost 3 bases, J lost 8 bases, and 13 bases lay in between. The CDR3 protein is CASSITLDSEAFF. CDR3 sequence (DNA): TGTGCCAGTAGTATCACCCTGGACAGCGAAGCTTTCTTT.

About this clone itself: One end of the junction is discordant with germline, which a read error may explain. This rearrangement joins TRBV14 to TRBJ1-1; D is perhaps TRBD1 (5 bases). This CDR3 comprises 16 residues. Per germline, CDR1 SGHDN and CDR2 FVKESK. CDR3 nucleotide sequence: TGTGCCAGCAGCATCAAAGCACAGCCGGGAGGGACTGGAGCTTTCTTT. Translation gives CASSIKAQPGGTGAFF.

V and J are TRBV10-3 and TRBJ2-7; D gene uncertain. The germline V gene has CDR1 ENHRY and CDR2 SYGVKD. The V gene lost 0 bases and the J gene lost 2 bases, with 20 bases spanning the gap. This CDR3 is 18 amino acids long. The CDR3, as DNA: TGTGCCATCAGTGAGTCGAATAGTTTCGGCGGCTGGACCTACGAGCAGTACTTC. Its translation: CAISESNSFGGWTYEQYF.

The chain employs TRBV6-5 and TRBJ2-6; TRBD1 might be the D (6 bases). In germline, CDR1 is MNHEY, CDR2 SVGAGI. Trimming left V 0 bases short and J 1 base short, with 7 bases between. This CDR3 is built from 16 residues. CDR3: CASSYSGASGANVLTF. In DNA, the CDR3 is TGTGCCAGCAGTTACTCGGGGGCATCTGGGGCCAACGTCCTGACTTTC.

As to this clone: Other DNA sequences within the sample encode an identical CDR3. This chain uses TRBV20-1 with TRBJ2-7; no reliable D call. Trimming pared 1 base from V and 3 bases from J, leaving 1 base between. The CDR3 contains 10 residues. Per germline, CDR1 DFQATT and CDR2 SNEGSKA (reference sequence). In DNA, the CDR3 is TGCAGTGCTAGAGTCTACGAGCAGTACTTC. It codes for CSARVYEQYF.

This clone was seen a few times. The J gene is TRBJ2-2, the V gene TRBV28; possible D gene TRBD2, 5 bases. This CDR3 spans 13 amino acids. Germline-derived CDR1 and CDR2 are MDHEN and SYDVKM. The V end was cut by 5 bases, the J end by 11 bases, with 15 bases between. For the CDR3, the DNA is TGTGCCAGCAGTCTCCCCGGGGTCCCCGAGCTGTTTTTT. Translation: CASSLPGVPELFF.

This chain uses TRBV5-1 with TRBJ1-2; 9 nucleotides match TRBD1. This CDR3 spans 18 amino acids. Germline trimming cut 3 bases from V and 7 bases from J; bases unmatched to any gene: 19. The germline CDR1 and CDR2 sequences are SGHRS and YFSETQ. CDR3 in DNA: TGCGCCAGCAGCTCGGATTCCGGGACAGGGTTAATACTGGGTGGCTACACCTTC. It specifies CASSSDSGTGLILGGYTF.

The gene calls are TRBV5-6 and TRBJ2-3; D uncertain. Germline V lookup: CDR1 SGHDT, CDR2 YYEEEE. The CDR3 totals 12 residues. The V gene lost 3 bases and the J gene lost 5 bases, with 7 bases spanning the gap. CDR3: CASSSFEDTQYF. The CDR3 nucleotides are TGTGCCAGCAGCTCGTTCGAAGATACGCAGTATTTT.

V is TRBV4-3 and J is TRBJ2-5; no definite D call. CDR1 LGHNA and CDR2 YSLEER come from the germline V gene. The V end lost 7 bases, the J end lost 7 bases, and 10 bases lay between the germline ends. The CDR3 is 11 residues long. CDR3 sequence (DNA): TGCGCCAGCACACTCCGGGTGACCCAGTACTTC. Translation gives CASTLRVTQYF.